These T cell receptor beta chains were read from a single sample in a study of OX40 agonist ivuxolimab in advanced cancers. Here immunoSEQ multiplex PCR was the method, and the copy in TCRdb shows in-frame clones only, minus some. Of 10,000 or so clones listed, roughly 70% are singletons. Here the sequenced sample was CD4+ or CD8+ T cells sorted from blood, taken in a trial of the OX40 agonist ivuxolimab. All receptors derive from an adult with an advanced solid tumor such as melanoma, head and neck, liver or kidney cancer. Each CDR3 is given with its conserved first and last residue. Fields, in order: D gene, J gene, clone size, V gene, CDR3 length, CDR3 protein, CDR3 DNA. D genes are given only for firm matches. Where a row states a size, it is once, few, many or the class of an expanded clone; other rows omit it.

>TRBD1|TRBJ2-7|.|TRBV14|15
CASSQGQGGPYEQYF
TGTGCCAGCAGCCAAGGACAGGGGGGGCCCTACGAGCAGTACTTC
>.|TRBJ1-1|.|TRBV13|12
CASRPPGVEAFF
TGTGCCAGCAGACCCCCAGGGGTTGAAGCTTTCTTT
>.|TRBJ1-1|.|TRBV27|14
CASSLYRTNTEAFF
TGTGCCAGCAGTTTATACCGGACGAACACTGAAGCTTTCTTT
>.|TRBJ1-3|few|TRBV6-5|15
CASSYSQGGGNTIYF
TGTGCCAGCAGTTACTCCCAGGGTGGAGGAAACACCATATATTTT
>.|TRBJ2-7|few|TRBV14|15
CASQPSSGDPYEQYF
TGTGCCAGCCAACCATCTTCAGGAGACCCCTACGAGCAGTACTTC
>TRBD2|TRBJ2-1|.|TRBV7-8|15
CASSPSGSSYNEQFF
TGTGCCAGCAGCCCTAGCGGGAGCTCCTACAATGAGCAGTTCTTC
>TRBD1|TRBJ1-1|.|TRBV7-9|16
CASSLGQGASRAEAFF
TGTGCCAGCAGCTTAGGGCAGGGGGCCTCAAGGGCTGAAGCTTTCTTT
>TRBD1|TRBJ1-1|many|TRBV30|15
CALFPGTGVNTEAFF
TGTGCCTTATTTCCCGGGACAGGAGTGAACACTGAAGCTTTCTTT
>TRBD1|TRBJ1-2|.|TRBV30|16
CAWSGGQGAPGLGYTF
TGTGCCTGGAGCGGAGGACAGGGGGCGCCTGGACTCGGCTACACCTTC
>.|TRBJ1-5|.|TRBV19|16
CASSRERGALFLPQHF
TGTGCCAGTAGTAGGGAGCGGGGGGCCCTATTTTTGCCCCAGCATTTT
>TRBD1|TRBJ2-3|.|TRBV7-9|15
CASSPRTGTADTQYF
TGTGCCAGCAGCCCACGGACAGGGACGGCAGATACGCAGTATTTT
>TRBD2|TRBJ2-1|few|TRBV5-4|15
CASSLVSSGYNEQFF
TGTGCCAGCAGCTTGGTGTCTAGCGGGTACAATGAGCAGTTCTTC
>.|TRBJ1-5|.|TRBV27|15
CASGFRGNSNQPQHF
TGTGCCAGTGGGTTTAGGGGGAATAGCAATCAGCCCCAGCATTTT